Detailed here is one T cell receptor (beta chain). Its specificity is not known. From germline, CDR1 is SQVTM and CDR2 ANQGSEA. The CDR3 has 15 amino acids. The V gene end was trimmed by 2 bases and the J gene end by 0 bases; junction bases not matched to a gene: 7. The data were taken from a study of shared clonotypes between healthy human individuals. Whole-study context: Plates per donor: three CD4 naive, three CD4 memory, two CD8 naive, one CD8 memory. Study-wide results and limits: It was anticipated that sequencing depth would influence how many clonotypes donors shared.

Naive CD8 isolation took CD45RO-negative cells positively selected for CCR7 and excluded terminally differentiated effector memory CD45RA+ cells. Deep was the level used in running the assay. The protocol was immunoSEQ multiplex PCR, while the TCRdb copy is restricted to in-frame clones and leaves out a portion. The repertoire holds about 800,000 clones, with 90% to 98% as singletons. The origin of this receptor is a man aged 25 to 40 in good health. The chain recombines TRBV29-1 with TRBJ2-7; TRBD2 agrees at 7 bases. The sequencing sample was made of naive CD8+ T cells sorted from blood. The CDR3 region is CSVEQPSGPSYEQYF. DNA for the CDR3: TGCAGCGTTGAACAACCTAGCGGCCCCTCCTACGAGCAGTACTTC.